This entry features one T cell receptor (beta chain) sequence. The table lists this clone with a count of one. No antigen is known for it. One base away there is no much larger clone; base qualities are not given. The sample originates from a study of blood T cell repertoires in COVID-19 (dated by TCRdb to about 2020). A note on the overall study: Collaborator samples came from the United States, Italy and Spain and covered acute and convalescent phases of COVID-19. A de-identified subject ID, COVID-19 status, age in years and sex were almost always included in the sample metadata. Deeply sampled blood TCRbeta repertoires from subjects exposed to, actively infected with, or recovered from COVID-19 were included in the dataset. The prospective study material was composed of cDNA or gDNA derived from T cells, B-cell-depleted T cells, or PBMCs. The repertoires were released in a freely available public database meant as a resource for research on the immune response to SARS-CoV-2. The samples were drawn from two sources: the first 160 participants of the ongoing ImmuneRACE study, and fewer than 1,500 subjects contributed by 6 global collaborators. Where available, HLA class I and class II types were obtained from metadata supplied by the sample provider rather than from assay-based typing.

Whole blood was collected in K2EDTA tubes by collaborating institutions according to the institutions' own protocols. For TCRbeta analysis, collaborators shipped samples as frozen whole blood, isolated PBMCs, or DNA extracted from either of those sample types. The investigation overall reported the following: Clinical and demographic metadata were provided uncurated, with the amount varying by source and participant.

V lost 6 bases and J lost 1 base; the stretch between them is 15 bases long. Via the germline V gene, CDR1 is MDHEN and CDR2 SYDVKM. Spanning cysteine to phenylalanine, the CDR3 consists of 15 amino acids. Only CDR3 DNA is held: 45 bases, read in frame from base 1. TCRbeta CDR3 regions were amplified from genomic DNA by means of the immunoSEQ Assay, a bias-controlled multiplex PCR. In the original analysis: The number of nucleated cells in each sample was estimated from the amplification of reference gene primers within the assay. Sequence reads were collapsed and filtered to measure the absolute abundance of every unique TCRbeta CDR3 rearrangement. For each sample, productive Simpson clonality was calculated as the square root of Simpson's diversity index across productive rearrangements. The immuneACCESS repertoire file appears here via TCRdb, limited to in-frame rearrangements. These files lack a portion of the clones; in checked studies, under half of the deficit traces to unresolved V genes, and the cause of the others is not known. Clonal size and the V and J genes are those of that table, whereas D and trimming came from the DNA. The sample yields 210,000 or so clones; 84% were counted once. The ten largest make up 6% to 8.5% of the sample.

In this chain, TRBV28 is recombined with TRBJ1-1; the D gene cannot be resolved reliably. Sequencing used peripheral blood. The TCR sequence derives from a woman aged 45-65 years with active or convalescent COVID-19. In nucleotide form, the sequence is TGTGCCAGCAGGCGGGCACCGGGCGGGAACACTGAAGCTTTCTTT. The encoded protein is CASRRAPGGNTEAFF. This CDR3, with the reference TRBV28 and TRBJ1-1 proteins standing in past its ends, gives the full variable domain DVKVTQSSRYLVKRTGEKVFLECVQDMDHENMFWYRQDPGLGLRLIYFSYDVKMKEKGDIPEGYSVSREKKERFSLILESASTNQTSMYLCASRRAPGGNTEAFFGQGTRLTVV.